This T cell receptor (beta chain) emerged from a study of cytomegalovirus exposure and HLA in healthy donors. Clones were sequenced by immunoSEQ multiplex PCR, and TCRdb holds only the in-frame ones, with some missing. Here the sample spans about 67,000 clones, 90% to 95% being singletons. The V gene lost 2 bases and the J gene lost 3 bases, with 8 bases spanning the gap. CDR3 size: 14 residues. Germline lookup yields CDR1 MNHEY and CDR2 SVGAGI. This chain links TRBV6-5 with TRBJ1-5, with D unresolved. Sequencing used PBMCs. The sequence came from a woman aged 18-29 years in good health and CMV-seronegative. CDR3 coding DNA: TGTGCCAGCAGTTACGGGCAGAACAATCAGCCCCAGCATTTT. Amino acids: CASSYGQNNQPQHF.